The rows below give T cell receptor beta chains drawn from one sample of a study of T cell repertoires in aging, cancer and after chemotherapy. Using its own MiXCR run on the multiplex PCR reads, TCRdb lists one record per CDR3 protein. The sample holds 13,000 or so distinct CDR3 sequences; approximately 24% are singletons and the top ten take approximately 2.5%. The sample was blood. These receptors were taken from a human donor in good health. Both conserved end residues are part of each CDR3. The order of the fields is CDR3 DNA, CDR3 protein, D gene, J gene, V gene, CDR3 length, clone size. The D gene is left open where the match is weak. Clone size is stated in some rows and not others, as once, few, many or a class when expanded.

DNA: TGTGCCAGTAGTATCGGGCAGCCCTACGAGCAGTACTTC
CDR3: CASSIGQPYEQYF
D: -
J: TRBJ2-7
V: TRBV19
length: 13
size: -

DNA: TGTGCCAGTAGTGCGGCGGGGGCTAATCGTGAAAAACTGTTTTTT
CDR3: CASSAAGANREKLFF
D: -
J: TRBJ1-4
V: TRBV19
length: 15
size: medium-sized

DNA: TGTGCCAGCAGCTTAGTTTCGGCGGGGGACACCATATATTTT
CDR3: CASSLVSAGDTIYF
D: -
J: TRBJ1-3
V: TRBV7-9
length: 14
size: -

DNA: TGTGCCAGCAGCCAGCTGGGAGGGGTTAACACCGGGGAGCTGTTTTTT
CDR3: CASSQLGGVNTGELFF
D: TRBD2
J: TRBJ2-2
V: TRBV5-5
length: 16
size: -

DNA: TGCAGTGCTAGAACGGGGGGCTACAGGGATAAACTGTTTTTT
CDR3: CSARTGGYRDKLFF
D: -
J: TRBJ1-4
V: TRBV20-1
length: 14
size: -

DNA: TGTGCCAGCAGGGACCGGGACATCCTGAACACCGGGGAGCTGTTTTTT
CDR3: CASRDRDILNTGELFF
D: -
J: TRBJ2-2
V: TRBV6-5
length: 16
size: medium-sized

DNA: TGCAGCGTTGCCGACAGGGGATATAATTCACCCCTCCACTTT
CDR3: CSVADRGYNSPLHF
D: TRBD1
J: TRBJ1-6
V: TRBV29-1
length: 14
size: medium-sized

DNA: TGTGCCTGGCATGGGCAGGGGGGAACACCCCTCCACTTT
CDR3: CAWHGQGGTPLHF
D: TRBD1
J: TRBJ1-6
V: TRBV30
length: 13
size: -

DNA: TGTGCCAGCAGCCAGTCGCAGTCGTTGAATGCTTTCTTT
CDR3: CASSQSQSLNAFF
D: -
J: TRBJ1-1
V: TRBV7-6
length: 13
size: -

DNA: TGTGCCAGCAGCTTCAGACTGGAAAACACTGAAGCTTTCTTT
CDR3: CASSFRLENTEAFF
D: -
J: TRBJ1-1
V: TRBV7-2
length: 14
size: medium-sized

DNA: TGTGCCAGCAGTTCAAGGACAGGGGACATCACCGGGGAGCTGTTTTTT
CDR3: CASSSRTGDITGELFF
D: TRBD1
J: TRBJ2-2
V: TRBV28
length: 16
size: -